The rows below give T cell receptor beta chains drawn from one sample of a study of T cells after posttransplantation cyclophosphamide. Profiled with immunoSEQ multiplex PCR; TCRdb holds only in-frame clones, not every one. The specimen gives 38,000 or so clones without singletons; the ten biggest hold more than 2%. Sequences were obtained from PBMCs. The receptors shown here come from a man aged 50 or older in good health, CMV-negative, and a related stem cell transplant donor. Each CDR3 is given with its conserved first and last residue. D genes are given only for firm matches. Some rows have no size entry. The others give once, few or many, or a class for an expanded clone.

cdr3_aa cdr3_nt d_call v_call clone_size j_call
CASSSPGLSYNEQFF TGTGCCAGCAGTTCACCGGGTCTATCCTACAATGAGCAGTTCTTC - TRBV27 many TRBJ2-1
CASSYTYRGLGTSQEQYF TGTGCCAGCAGTTACACGTACAGGGGCCTAGGGACTTCCCAGGAGCAGTACTTC - TRBV2 many TRBJ2-7
CASSLTGDGTGELFF TGTGCCAGCTCACTCACAGGGGATGGCACCGGGGAGCTGTTTTTT TRBD1 TRBV18 many TRBJ2-2
CASSYAGTGATYEQYF TGTGCCAGCAGTTACGCTGGGACAGGGGCCACCTACGAGCAGTACTTC TRBD1 TRBV6-5 many TRBJ2-7
CAISEQREETQYF TGTGCCATCAGTGAACAGCGGGAAGAGACCCAGTACTTC - TRBV10-3 - TRBJ2-5
CASSLSLFREQYF TGTGCCAGCAGTTTATCCTTGTTCCGCGAGCAGTACTTC - TRBV7-3 many TRBJ2-7
CASSFQTQLQPQHF TGTGCCAGCAGCTTTCAGACTCAACTCCAGCCCCAGCATTTT - TRBV7-2 many TRBJ1-5
CASSQITGTEAFF TGTGCCAGCAGTCAAATTACAGGGACTGAAGCTTTCTTT - TRBV6-4 many TRBJ1-1
CASSGTLTGRGYTF TGTGCCAGCAGCGGGACACTAACAGGTCGAGGCTACACCTTC - TRBV9 few TRBJ1-2
CASSWGRGPEAFF TGTGCCAGCAGCTGGGGCCGCGGTCCTGAAGCTTTCTTT - TRBV21-1 many TRBJ1-1
CASSLGGSTSRNTIYF TGCGCCAGCAGCCTCGGCGGCTCAACCTCTCGGAACACCATATATTTT - TRBV4-1 many TRBJ1-3
CASSRDQRYEQYF TGTGCCAGCAGCCGGGATCAGCGCTACGAGCAGTACTTC - TRBV7-9 many TRBJ2-7
CASAGGFPSTDTQYF TGTGCCAGCGCGGGGGGGTTCCCGAGCACAGATACGCAGTATTTT TRBD2 TRBV7-9 many TRBJ2-3
CASSLGTGGAYEQYF TGTGCCAGCAGCTTAGGGACAGGGGGCGCCTACGAGCAGTACTTC TRBD1 TRBV11-3 many TRBJ2-7
CASSEGLADSYEQYF TGTGCCAGCAGCGAGGGACTAGCGGATTCCTACGAGCAGTACTTC TRBD2 TRBV9 - TRBJ2-7
CASSQGSLAGGRTGELFF TGTGCCAGCAGCCAAGGTTCGTTAGCGGGAGGGAGGACCGGGGAGCTATTTTTT TRBD2 TRBV4-2 many TRBJ2-2
CASSQAPTNQETQYF TGCGCCAGCAGCCAAGCTCCGACAAACCAAGAGACCCAGTACTTC - TRBV4-1 many TRBJ2-5
CAAGRDSDYEQYF TGTGCCGCTGGCCGGGACTCAGACTACGAGCAGTACTTC - TRBV10-3 many TRBJ2-7
CASSILDRATGQYF TGTGCCAGTAGTATACTCGACAGGGCCACAGGGCAGTACTTC TRBD1 TRBV19 many TRBJ2-7
CASSPIPESYEQYF TGCGCCAGCAGCCCGATCCCCGAGTCCTACGAGCAGTACTTC - TRBV4-3 many TRBJ2-7
CASGHPPGARGGGYTF TGCGCCAGCGGCCACCCTCCGGGAGCTAGGGGGGGTGGCTACACCTTC - TRBV4-1 many TRBJ1-2
CASRKREDWTDTQYF TGTGCCAGCAGAAAGCGGGAGGATTGGACAGATACGCAGTATTTT TRBD2 TRBV7-6 many TRBJ2-3
CASSEGDRSYHEQYF TGCGCCAGCAGTGAGGGGGACAGAAGTTACCACGAGCAGTACTTC TRBD1 TRBV10-1 many TRBJ2-7
CASSLWTDYGYTF TGTGCCAGCAGCTTATGGACAGACTATGGCTACACCTTC - TRBV7-9 many TRBJ1-2
CASSIHGRVRYSNTEAFF TGTGCCAGTAGTATCCACGGCAGGGTGAGGTATTCGAACACTGAAGCTTTCTTT - TRBV19 many TRBJ1-1
CASASSGTAYNEQFF TGTGCTAGTGCCTCCTCCGGGACAGCCTACAATGAGCAGTTCTTC TRBD1 TRBV12-5 few TRBJ2-1
CSVREPISGANVLTF TGCAGCGTTCGAGAACCTATCTCGGGGGCCAACGTCCTGACTTTC - TRBV29-1 many TRBJ2-6
CASSPPNRDYEQYF TGTGCCAGCTCACCACCTAACAGGGACTACGAGCAGTACTTC - TRBV18 many TRBJ2-7
CASSLDLYAEGANTEAFF TGTGCCAGCAGCTTAGATCTGTATGCGGAGGGGGCGAACACTGAAGCTTTCTTT TRBD1 TRBV11-2 many TRBJ1-1
CASSLVGGRTEAFF TGCGCCAGCAGCTTGGTGGGGGGTCGGACTGAAGCTTTCTTT - TRBV5-1 many TRBJ1-1
CASSELKGGIQETQYF TGCGCCAGCAGTGAGTTAAAGGGGGGGATCCAAGAGACCCAGTACTTC - TRBV10-1 many TRBJ2-5